A selection of T cell receptor beta chains follows, all from one sample in a study of Ad26.COV2.S vaccination and SARS-CoV-2 variants. This table comes from immunoSEQ multiplex PCR, and its TCRdb copy is limited to in-frame clones, with some not included. The repertoire holds about 350,000 clones, with about 89% as singletons. The sequencing used peripheral blood, collected in a trial of Ad26.COV2.S vaccine versus placebo. Receptor source: a person aged 18-60 years who received the Ad26.COV2.S COVID-19 vaccine or a placebo. Both conserved end residues are part of each CDR3. Not all rows give a size; the values are once, few, many and, for expanded clones, a class.

>17|TRBV7-9|TRBJ1-3|once
CASSLGSRRISGNTIYF
>14|TRBV12-5|TRBJ2-3|NA
CASGSSANTDTQYF
>18|TRBV3-1/TRBV3-2|TRBJ1-1|NA
CASSQIPLGPRRTREAFF
>18|TRBV4-3|TRBJ2-2|NA
CASSQEDRVILNTGELFF
>15|TRBV19|TRBJ2-7|once
CASSHSGTGVDEQYF
>14|TRBV7-9|TRBJ2-5|NA
CASSEREREETQYF
>14|TRBV4-1|TRBJ1-1|NA
CASSQETRATEAFF
>17|TRBV9|TRBJ2-1|once
CATSHASGFVSYNEQFF
>14|TRBV2|TRBJ1-6|NA
CASREWDNQSPLHF
>15|TRBV5-1|TRBJ2-7|NA
CASSDPGARSYEQYF
>15|TRBV9|TRBJ2-1|NA
CASSPGGADYNEQFF
>15|TRBV5-1|TRBJ2-1|NA
CASSSGLAGYNEQFF
>17|TRBV28|TRBJ2-2|NA
CASSLFSGTGNTGELFF
>18|TRBV21-1|TRBJ2-1|NA
CASSKRRCSGTRENEQFF
>13|TRBV19|TRBJ1-5|NA
CASSMSVNQPQHF
>13|TRBV10-3|TRBJ2-5|NA
CAISEGRQETQYF
>16|TRBV27|TRBJ1-6|NA
CASSTTGISYNSPLHF
>14|TRBV29-1|TRBJ2-1|NA
CSVFRQSSYNEQFF
>12|TRBV28|TRBJ2-3|NA
CASRGPEDTQYF
>15|TRBV7-8|TRBJ2-7|NA
CASSLLVGAFYEQYF
>15|TRBV2|TRBJ2-2|NA
CASSTTGTVTGELFF
>13|TRBV5-1|TRBJ1-1|NA
CASAQQGWTEAFF
>17|TRBV27|TRBJ1-1|NA
CASSSHAGGERYTEAFF
>13|TRBV6-5|TRBJ1-1|NA
CASSRPENTEAFF
>18|TRBV9|TRBJ1-2|NA
CASSVDESVQGLNYGYTF
>13|TRBV7-9|TRBJ2-1|NA
CASSLRHRDEQFF
>15|TRBV11-2|TRBJ1-2|NA
CASSINLGGGEGYTF
>14|TRBV6-5|TRBJ1-5|NA
CAIRSGWSNQPQHF
>15|TRBV5-1|TRBJ2-7|NA
CASSAWTDRPYEQYF
>14|TRBV5-6|TRBJ1-6|NA
CASSALYEGSPLHF
>15|TRBV5-5|TRBJ1-2|NA
CASSLAGTGAYGYTF
>13|TRBV27|TRBJ2-3|once
CASRHRATDTQYF
>16|TRBV27|TRBJ2-3|NA
CASSLSQRGSTDTQYF
>14|TRBV14|TRBJ1-1|NA
CASSRFTRHTEAFF
>14|TRBV9|TRBJ1-4|NA
CASSEGAANEKLFF
>17|TRBV5-8|TRBJ2-5|NA
CASSSGLAGKTGETQYF
>13|TRBV5-1|TRBJ2-2|NA
CASSLGATGELFF
>13|TRBV19|TRBJ1-1|NA
CASSPKGATEAFF
>17|TRBV4-2|TRBJ2-6|NA
CASSQTPDASGANVLTF
>14|TRBV5-1|TRBJ2-3|NA
CASSLEGRGDTQYF
>13|TRBV5-1|TRBJ1-2|NA
CASSPSDGMRYTF
>14|TRBV28|TRBJ2-3|NA
CASSLGQVSDTQYF
>14|TRBV13|TRBJ1-4|NA
CASSLTAGNEKLFF
>15|TRBV4-3|TRBJ1-4|NA
CASSQDRGGNEKLFF
>15|TRBV6-5|TRBJ1-1|NA
CASREDRSLNTEAFF
>15|TRBV5-5|TRBJ1-1|once
CASSFEGRLNTEAFF
>15|TRBV11-2|TRBJ2-1|NA
CASSPLDRGLGGQFF
>14|TRBV29-1|TRBJ1-2|NA
CSVSGQAPGYGYTF
>15|TRBV30|TRBJ2-7|once
CAWSVGVLASYEQYF
>13|TRBV19|TRBJ1-5|NA
CASRGQGNQPQHF
>15|TRBV7-2|TRBJ1-4|NA
CASSLGASSNEKLFF
>13|TRBV19|TRBJ2-5|NA
CASRMGRGETQYF